The TCR beta chain under discussion was sequenced for a study of T cell clonality in common variable immunodeficiency. TCRdb's table, derived via immunoSEQ multiplex PCR, lists solely in-frame clones and lacks some. This sample carries about 16,000 clones, none of them present only once. The CDR3 runs 11 residues. The germline V gene has CDR1 MNHEY and CDR2 SVGEGT. Findings and caveats of the study: In common variable immunodeficiency, TCR beta chains reportedly carried fewer deletions and N-nucleotide insertions. CVID subjects had higher TCRbeta clonality than healthy controls, most marked in about a third.

A few counts support this clone. The antigen remains unidentified. The CDR3 goes on 3 residues after the read ends, and that part is filled in from the germline J gene. The chain carries TRBV6-2 or TRBV6-3 and TRBJ1-5, with D possibly being TRBD1 (6 bases). Sequences were obtained from peripheral blood mononuclear cells. This receptor was taken from a human donor with common variable immunodeficiency. The sequenced CDR3 bases are TGTGCCAGCAGCACACAGGGACCC. As protein: CASSTQGP. Given in full, the CDR3 is CASSTQGPQHF.